The 32 T cell receptor beta chains in this list originate from one sample, sequenced in a study of CD8 T cells in ankylosing spondylitis. Study-level points and caveats: Blood from ankylosing spondylitis patients appeared to carry a characteristic roughly eight-variant TCR beta motif.

TCRdb analysed the 5' RACE reads with MiXCR anew, one entry per CDR3 protein. The sample gives 700,000 or so distinct CDR3 sequences, over 15% of which show up once; 15% to 20% is in the top ten. No antigen has been assigned to these receptors. Sample: blood, either unsorted or a sorted T cell fraction (not recorded which). The receptors were gathered from a male donor with ankylosing spondylitis.

The chain couples TRBV4-1 to TRBJ2-3; 10 nucleotides match TRBD2. The V gene's germline CDR1 is MGHRA and CDR2 YSYEKL. The junction had 7 bases not matched to a gene; V was cut back by 0 bases and J by 4 bases. The length of the CDR3 is 17 residues. CDR3 sequence (DNA): TGCGCCAGCAGCCAAGAATCCGGGACTAGCGCGTCAGATACGCAGTATTTT. This gives the protein CASSQESGTSASDTQYF.

The table lists this clonotype with a few counts. The chain carries TRBV7-9 and TRBJ1-6; possible D gene TRBD1, 6 bases. The CDR3 sequence is 16 residues long. V lost 4 bases and J 5 bases, leaving 15 bases between the germline ends. Germline assignment: CDR1 SEHNR and CDR2 FQNEAQ (reference sequence). The CDR3 spells CASSSSNGGNNSPLHF. The DNA for the CDR3 is TGTGCCAGCAGCTCATCGAACGGGGGCAATAATTCACCCCTCCACTTT.

The chain carries TRBV12-3 or TRBV12-4 and TRBJ2-1, with 11 bases identical to TRBD2. With 2 bases clipped from V and 6 bases from J, the junction kept 6 bases outside the gene matches. The CDR3 has 16 residues. The CDR3 DNA is TGTGCCAGCAGTTTATTCGGTAGCGGGGGGGCCAATGAGCAGTTCTTC. Amino acids: CASSLFGSGGANEQFF.

This clonotype was counted between two and nine times. J is TRBJ2-3 and V is TRBV7-2; D perhaps matches TRBD2 (7 bases). Trimming removed 10 bases at V and 4 bases at J, with 21 bases between. The germline gives CDR1 SGHTA, CDR2 FQGNSA. CDR3 length: 15 residues. The CDR3 bases are TGTGCCACCACCGCCCCGGGGGGCTGGGCAGATACGCAGTATTTT. Translating gives CATTAPGGWADTQYF.

The rearrangement joins TRBV28 to TRBJ2-2; D may be TRBD2 (6 bases). The CDR3 runs to 14 residues. Trimming removed 9 bases at V and 1 base at J, with 12 bases between. Germline values: CDR1 MDHEN, CDR2 SYDVKM. The CDR3 spells CASLAVLNTGELFF. The CDR3 bases are TGTGCCAGTTTAGCGGTCCTGAACACCGGGGAGCTGTTTTTT.

In its sample, this clonotype was seen a few times. This sequence joins TRBV12-3 or TRBV12-4 and TRBJ2-3, with D perhaps being TRBD1 or TRBD2 (5 bases each). With 2 bases removed from V and 6 bases from J, the gap between germline ends came to 12 bases. The CDR3 has 14 residues. In DNA form, the CDR3 reads TGTGCCAGCAGTTTATGGGACCGGCCTGATACGCAGTATTTT. Its translation is CASSLWDRPDTQYF.

The rearrangement joins TRBV6-2 or TRBV6-3 to TRBJ2-7; tentatively, D is TRBD2 (5 bases). CDR1 is MNHEY and CDR2 is SVGEGT in the germline V gene. The CDR3 covers 13 residues. V was clipped by 2 bases and J by 6 bases, with 11 bases between them. This chain's CDR3 is CASSYQEVGEQYF. DNA for the CDR3: TGTGCCAGCAGTTACCAGGAGGTGGGCGAGCAGTACTTC.

This clonotype was observed a handful of times. The V and J genes are TRBV20-1 and TRBJ2-7, with 11 positions matching TRBD1. CDR1 and CDR2 (germline): DFQATT, SNEGSKA (reference sequence). Trimming at V came to 4 bases and at J to 2 bases, leaving 7 bases not matched to a gene. This CDR3 has 15 amino acids. DNA for the CDR3: TGCAGTGCTATTTCTGGGACAGGGGGAACCTACGAGCAGTACTTC. Translation: CSAISGTGGTYEQYF.

This clonotype occurred a few times. The chain is built from TRBV24-1 and TRBJ2-3; TRBD2 matches at 12 bases. This CDR3 is 15 amino acids long. In germline, CDR1 is KGHDR, CDR2 SFDVKD. V lost 6 bases, J lost 6 bases, and 6 bases stayed unmatched. The CDR3 is CATSKTSGSSDTQYF. CDR3 nucleotides: TGTGCCACCAGTAAGACTAGCGGGAGCTCGGATACGCAGTATTTT.

The chain has TRBV20-1 and TRBJ2-1; TRBD2 agrees at 12 bases. CDR1 is DFQATT, CDR2 SNEGSKA, per germline (reference sequence). This CDR3 is 17 amino acids long. Trimming removed 4 bases from V and 2 bases from J; junction bases left unmatched: 9. CDR3 DNA: TGCAGTGCTACCGCTTCTAGCGGGAGGGGGCCCTACAATGAGCAGTTCTTC. Translation: CSATASSGRGPYNEQFF.

CDR3 in amino acids: CASSATGVGTEAFF. The DNA for the CDR3 is TGTGCCAGCAGTGCAACAGGGGTCGGGACTGAAGCTTTCTTT. The chain joins TRBV27 to TRBJ1-1, with 7 bases lining up with TRBD1. CDR3 length: 14 amino acids. V shed 5 bases, J shed 5 bases, and the junction held 8 bases outside the gene matches. Germline loops: CDR1 MNHEY, CDR2 SMNVEV (reference sequence).

This clonotype was found a few times. V usage is TRBV6-1 and J usage is TRBJ1-2, with D uncertain. V was pared by 4 bases and J by 2 bases, with 8 bases between. Per germline, CDR1 MNHNS and CDR2 SASEGT. This CDR3 contains 13 residues. This CDR3 is CASSVGSNYGYTF. CDR3 nucleotides: TGTGCCAGCAGTGTCGGGTCAAACTATGGCTACACCTTC.

This chain links TRBV3-1 with TRBJ2-1; no clear D gene. There are 12 residues in the CDR3. Germline-derived CDR1 and CDR2 are LGHDT and YNNKEL (reference sequence). V gave up 3 bases and J gave up 7 bases, with 7 bases separating them. The CDR3 DNA reads TGTGCCAGCAGCCATGGCCCTAATGAGCAGTTCTTC. Amino acids: CASSHGPNEQFF.

This clonotype was seen repeatedly, ten times or more. The rearrangement uses TRBV29-1 and TRBJ2-7, with 9 bases fitting TRBD2. With V trimmed by 0 bases and J by 4 bases, 4 bases remained unmatched. This CDR3 has 14 amino acids. Germline V gene lookup returns CDR1 SQVTM and CDR2 ANQGSEA. This CDR3 reads CSVEDRAGGYEQYF. The CDR3 DNA follows: TGCAGCGTTGAAGACAGAGCGGGGGGATACGAGCAGTACTTC.

This clonotype showed up many times. The genes are TRBV5-1 and TRBJ2-1; 8 bases align to TRBD2. Trimming took 6 bases from V and 0 from J; bases not matched to a gene: 8. In germline, CDR1 is SGHRS, CDR2 YFSETQ. The CDR3 is 16 amino acids. CDR3 nucleotides: TGCGCCAGCAAGAGCGGCGGGAGGTACTCCTACAATGAGCAGTTCTTC. This encodes CASKSGGRYSYNEQFF.

CDR3 residues: CAWSVEGAGEQYF. CDR3 sequence (DNA): TGTGCCTGGAGTGTGGAGGGGGCCGGCGAGCAGTACTTC. The gene calls are TRBV30 and TRBJ2-7, with D perhaps matching TRBD1 (7 bases). This CDR3 spans 13 amino acids. V shed 0 bases and J shed 6 bases, with 12 bases lying between them. Germline V gene lookup returns CDR1 GTSNPN and CDR2 SVGIG (reference sequence).

This clonotype was detected many times. V usage is TRBV12-3 or TRBV12-4 and J usage is TRBJ1-4, with TRBD1 matching 7 bases. This CDR3 has 14 residues. With V trimmed by 3 bases and J by 6 bases, 4 bases remained unmatched. CDR3 sequence: CASSFTTGHEKLFF. In nucleotides, the CDR3 is TGTGCCAGCAGTTTCACGACAGGGCATGAAAAACTGTTTTTT.

The chain uses TRBV20-1 and TRBJ2-3; a weak D match, TRBD2 (6 bases). Trimming left V 3 bases short and J 0 bases short, with 13 bases between. Germline V gene sequence: CDR1 DFQATT, CDR2 SNEGSKA (reference sequence). The CDR3 extends over 15 amino acids. The CDR3 protein is CSASPRGTSTDTQYF. CDR3 DNA: TGCAGTGCTAGCCCACGGGGGACTAGCACAGATACGCAGTATTTT.

This clonotype came up a few times. V and J are TRBV5-1 and TRBJ2-3; D is ambiguous. With 2 bases removed from V and 5 bases from J, the gap between germline ends came to 18 bases. The CDR3 length is 16 residues. Per germline, CDR1 SGHRS and CDR2 YFSETQ. The CDR3 loop reads CASSFPTGSSGDTQYF. The CDR3 nucleotides are TGCGCCAGCAGCTTCCCCACCGGGTCCTCCGGAGATACGCAGTATTTT.

The chain couples TRBV20-1 to TRBJ2-3; TRBD2 matches at 12 bases. Germline CDR1 is DFQATT and CDR2 is SNEGSKA (reference sequence). J was trimmed by 4 bases and V by 3 bases; bases with no gene match: 5. The CDR3 extends over 15 amino acids. DNA for the CDR3: TGCAGTGCTAGGCTAGCGGGAGGGATCGCAGATACGCAGTATTTT. Its protein is CSARLAGGIADTQYF.

This clonotype has a count of ten or more. The chain has TRBV2 and TRBJ2-7, with D tentatively TRBD1 or TRBD2 (6 bases each). There are 14 residues in the CDR3. Looked up from germline, CDR1 is SNHLY and CDR2 is FYNNEI. Trimming removed 7 bases at V and 4 bases at J, with 17 bases between. The CDR3 coding sequence is TGTGCCAGCAACTCGGGAGTCAGGGGATACGAGCAGTACTTC. Its protein product is CASNSGVRGYEQYF. The variable domain in full, completed from reference TRBV2 and TRBJ2-7, reads EPEVTQTPSHQVTQMGQEVILRCVPISNHLYFYWYRQILGQKVEFLVSFYNNEISEKSEIFDDQFSVERPDGSNFTLKIRSTKLEDSAMYFCASNSGVRGYEQYFGPGTRLTVT.

The gene calls are TRBV12-3 or TRBV12-4 and TRBJ1-6; 7 bases align to TRBD1. The length of the CDR3 is 17 residues. J gave up 0 bases and V 6 bases, and 8 bases lay outside the gene matches. The CDR3, as DNA: TGTGCCAGCAGGGACGGACAGGAAAGCTCCTATAATTCACCCCTCCACTTT. Amino acids: CASRDGQESSYNSPLHF.

This chain connects TRBV3-1 to TRBJ2-3; 8 nucleotides match TRBD2. Trimming at V came to 4 bases and at J to 3 bases, leaving 3 bases not matched to a gene. CDR1 and CDR2 from the germline V gene are LGHDT and YNNKEL (reference sequence). The CDR3 runs to 14 residues. CDR3 bases: TGTGCCAGCAGCCCGGGAGGGTGGACAGATACGCAGTATTTT. Translation: CASSPGGWTDTQYF.

This clonotype was observed many times. The chain uses TRBV4-2 and TRBJ2-6, with D perhaps TRBD2 (5 bases). The CDR3 consists of 17 residues. Trimming cost V 0 bases and J 0 bases, with 9 bases left between them. Germline V gene sequence: CDR1 LGHNA, CDR2 YNFKEQ. DNA of the CDR3: TGTGCCAGCAGCCAAGATGGGAGCGTCTCTGGGGCCAACGTCCTGACTTTC. It yields the protein CASSQDGSVSGANVLTF.

This clonotype has just a few counts. This chain connects TRBV11-2 to TRBJ1-4, with TRBD1 identical over 9 bases. Germline trimming cut 4 bases from V and 6 bases from J; bases unmatched to any gene: 0. CDR3 length: 13 residues. Germline loops: CDR1 SGHAT, CDR2 FQNNGV. This chain's CDR3 is CASSWDRDEKLFF. CDR3 DNA sequence: TGTGCCAGCAGCTGGGACAGGGATGAAAAACTGTTTTTT.

This clonotype was seen at least ten times. The chain employs TRBV11-2 and TRBJ2-1, with 13 bases identical to TRBD2. CDR1 is SGHAT, CDR2 FQNNGV, per germline. The CDR3 consists of 15 residues. Trimming removed 5 bases from V and 5 bases from J; junction bases left unmatched: 3. The CDR3 DNA reads as TGTGCCAGCAGCACACTAGCGGGGGGGAACAATGAGCAGTTCTTC. Translation: CASSTLAGGNNEQFF.

This rearrangement joins TRBV2 to TRBJ1-1; D perhaps matches TRBD1 (6 bases). V lost 8 bases and J 1 base, leaving 11 bases between the germline ends. Germline lookup yields CDR1 SNHLY and CDR2 FYNNEI. This CDR3 is 13 amino acids long. CDR3 protein: CASGGLPNTEAFF. DNA of the CDR3: TGTGCCAGCGGGGGGCTTCCGAACACTGAAGCTTTCTTT.

This chain uses TRBV6-1 with TRBJ2-7; 10 bases match TRBD2. The CDR3 sequence is 14 residues long. J was trimmed by 2 bases and V by 11 bases; bases with no gene match: 9. Per the germline V gene, CDR1 is MNHNS and CDR2 is SASEGT. For the CDR3, the DNA is TGTGCCGGGTCTATAGCGGGAGGTCCCTACGAGCAGTACTTC. Its protein product is CAGSIAGGPYEQYF.

The chain employs TRBV20-1 and TRBJ2-5; D perhaps matches TRBD2 (5 bases). CDR3 size: 15 residues. V was trimmed by 4 bases and J by 1 base, leaving 16 bases between them. Germline V gene sequence: CDR1 DFQATT, CDR2 SNEGSKA (reference sequence). CDR3 DNA sequence: TGCAGTGCTACCCGCTCGACTGGACTCCAAGAGACCCAGTACTTC. Protein product: CSATRSTGLQETQYF.

The chain links TRBV5-5 to TRBJ2-5, with D tentatively TRBD2 (5 bases). V lost 7 bases to trimming and J lost 5 bases, with 12 bases between them. The CDR3 is made up of 12 amino acids. Germline CDR1 and CDR2: SGHKS and YYEKEE (reference sequence). CDR3 coding DNA: TGTGCCAGCGGGCCCCCGGGGGAGACCCAGTACTTC. Translation gives CASGPPGETQYF. The complete variable domain, with remaining parts taken from reference TRBV5-5 and TRBJ2-5, reads DAGVTQSPTHLIKTRGQQVTLRCSPISGHKSVSWYQQVLGQGPQFIFQYYEKEERGRGNFPDRFSARQFPNYSSELNVNALLLGDSALYLCASGPPGETQYFGPGTRLLVL.

This chain connects TRBV20-1 to TRBJ2-7; the match to TRBD2 covers 8 bases. CDR3 size: 14 residues. Germline CDR1 is DFQATT and CDR2 is SNEGSKA (reference sequence). J gave up 1 base and V 3 bases, and 5 bases lay outside the gene matches. CDR3 sequence: CSASKPSGSYEQYF. In DNA, the CDR3 is TGCAGTGCTAGCAAACCTAGCGGGTCCTACGAGCAGTACTTC.

This clonotype has a handful of counts. This chain connects TRBV3-1 to TRBJ2-3; 8 nucleotides agree with TRBD2. Germline CDR1 reads LGHDT; CDR2 reads YNNKEL (reference sequence). The CDR3 is made up of 17 amino acids. Trimming took 0 bases from V and 4 from J; bases not matched to a gene: 9. CDR3 sequence: CASSQDVTSVRADTQYF. The CDR3, as DNA: TGTGCCAGCAGCCAAGATGTGACTAGCGTCCGGGCAGATACGCAGTATTTT.